The following is a T cell receptor beta chain sequence with its context. What it binds is not known. The CDR3 extends over 15 amino acids. V was shortened by 2 bases and J by 1 base, with 11 bases between the two germline ends. Germline loops: CDR1 SGHTA, CDR2 FQGNSA. This sample is drawn from a study of breast tumors, draining lymph nodes, adjacent tissues. Study-wide results and caveats: Luminal-like breast cancer showed significantly greater tumor-nontumor repertoire similarity than basal-like breast cancer did. Data only fit, rather than demonstrated, lymph node origin of most tumor T cells. Tumor repertoires ranked between lymph nodes and nontumor tissue in diversity, with V and J gene preferences. Most tumor T cells seemingly derive from lymph node, then expand in tumor.

TCRdb recomputed calls from the multiplex PCR reads with MiXCR, one row per CDR3 protein. The table has around 230,000 distinct CDR3 sequences, about 32% seen once. Axillary draining lymph nodes of breast cancer patients supplied the node samples. This chain links TRBV7-2 with TRBJ1-1; D is ambiguous. The receptor was isolated from a female donor with breast cancer. Some clones in this sample may be carry-over from other donors' samples. The sample taken for sequencing was axillary lymph node tissue. CDR3 nucleotides: TGTGCCAGCAGCTTAAAGGTCGGCCCGAACACTGAAGCTTTCTTT. This translates into CASSLKVGPNTEAFF.